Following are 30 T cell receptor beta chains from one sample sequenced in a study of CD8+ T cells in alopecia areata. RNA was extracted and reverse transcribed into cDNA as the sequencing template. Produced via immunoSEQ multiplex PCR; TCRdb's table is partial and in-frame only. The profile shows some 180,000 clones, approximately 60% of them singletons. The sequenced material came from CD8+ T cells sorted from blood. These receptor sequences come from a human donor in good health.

Written as DNA, the CDR3 is TGTGCCAGTCAGAGGCGGGCAGGGACCCTGGATACGCAGTATTTT. It yields the protein CASQRRAGTLDTQYF. The V call is TRBV27, the J call TRBJ2-3; possibly TRBD1 or TRBD2 for D (5 bases each). CDR1 is MNHEY, CDR2 SMNVEV, per germline (reference sequence). Trimming took 9 bases from V and 6 from J, leaving 22 bases between them. This CDR3 contains 15 residues.

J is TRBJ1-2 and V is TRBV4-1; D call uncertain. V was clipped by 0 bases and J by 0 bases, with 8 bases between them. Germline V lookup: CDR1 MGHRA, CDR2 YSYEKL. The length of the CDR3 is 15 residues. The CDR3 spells CASSQEAVTNYGYTF. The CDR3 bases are TGCGCCAGCAGCCAAGAAGCAGTAACTAACTATGGCTACACCTTC.

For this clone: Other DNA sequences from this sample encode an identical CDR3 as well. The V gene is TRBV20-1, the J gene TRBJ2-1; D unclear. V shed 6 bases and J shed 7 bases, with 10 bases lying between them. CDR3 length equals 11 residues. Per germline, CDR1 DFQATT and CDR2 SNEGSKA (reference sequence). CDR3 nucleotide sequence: TGCAGTGCCAGTGTCGGGAATGAGCAGTTCTTC. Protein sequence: CSASVGNEQFF.

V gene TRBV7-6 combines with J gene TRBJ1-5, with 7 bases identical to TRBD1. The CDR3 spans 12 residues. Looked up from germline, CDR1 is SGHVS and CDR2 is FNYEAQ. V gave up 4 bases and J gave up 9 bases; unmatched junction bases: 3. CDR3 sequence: CASSSRGGPQHF. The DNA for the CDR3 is TGTGCCAGCAGCTCCAGGGGGGGGCCCCAGCATTTT.

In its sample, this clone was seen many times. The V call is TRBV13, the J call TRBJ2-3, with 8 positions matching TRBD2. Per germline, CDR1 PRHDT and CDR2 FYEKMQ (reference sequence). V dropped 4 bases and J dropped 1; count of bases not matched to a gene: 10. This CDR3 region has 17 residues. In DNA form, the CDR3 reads TGTGCCAGCAGCTCCAGCGGGGGACTCACAGGCACAGATACGCAGTATTTT. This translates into CASSSSGGLTGTDTQYF. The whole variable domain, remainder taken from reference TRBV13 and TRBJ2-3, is AAGVIQSPRHLIKEKRETATLKCYPIPRHDTVYWYQQGPGQDPQFLISFYEKMQSDKGSIPDRFSAQQFSDYHSELNMSSLELGDSALYFCASSSSGGLTGTDTQYFGPGTRLTVL.

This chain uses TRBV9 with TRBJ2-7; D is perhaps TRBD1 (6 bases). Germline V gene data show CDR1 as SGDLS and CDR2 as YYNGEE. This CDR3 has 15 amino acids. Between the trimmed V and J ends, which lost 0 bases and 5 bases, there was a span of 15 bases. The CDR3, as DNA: TGTGCCAGCAGCGTAGGTCAGGGGTTTCGGAACGAGCAGTACTTC. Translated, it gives CASSVGQGFRNEQYF.

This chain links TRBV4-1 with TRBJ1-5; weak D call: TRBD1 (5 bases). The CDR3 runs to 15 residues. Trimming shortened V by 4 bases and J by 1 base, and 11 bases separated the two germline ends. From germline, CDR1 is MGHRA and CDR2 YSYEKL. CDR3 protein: CASSLSPGSNQPQHF. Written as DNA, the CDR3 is TGCGCCAGCAGCCTAAGTCCAGGGAGCAATCAGCCCCAGCATTTT.

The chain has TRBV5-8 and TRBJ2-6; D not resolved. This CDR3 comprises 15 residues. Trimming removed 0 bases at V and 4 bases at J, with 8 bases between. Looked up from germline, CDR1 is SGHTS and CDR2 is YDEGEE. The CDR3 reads CASSLAPSGANVLTF. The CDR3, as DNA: TGTGCCAGCAGCTTGGCCCCCTCCGGGGCCAACGTCCTGACTTTC.

The CDR3: CASSVAPGALGNEQFF. The CDR3, as DNA: TGTGCCAGCAGCGTAGCTCCAGGGGCTCTGGGCAATGAGCAGTTCTTC. V and J are TRBV9 and TRBJ2-1; TRBD1 might be the D (6 bases). Germline values: CDR1 SGDLS, CDR2 YYNGEE. This CDR3 is 16 amino acids long. V lost 0 bases to trimming and J lost 6 bases, with 16 bases between them.

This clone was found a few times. The CDR3 spells CASSQGEDRGSGYTF. CDR3 coding DNA: TGCGCCAGCAGCCAAGGCGAGGACAGGGGAAGTGGCTACACCTTC. The chain has TRBV4-1 and TRBJ1-2; 9 positions agree with TRBD1. This CDR3 has 15 residues. Trimming cost V 1 base and J 7 bases; bases outside gene matches: 7. CDR1 MGHRA and CDR2 YSYEKL come from the germline V gene.

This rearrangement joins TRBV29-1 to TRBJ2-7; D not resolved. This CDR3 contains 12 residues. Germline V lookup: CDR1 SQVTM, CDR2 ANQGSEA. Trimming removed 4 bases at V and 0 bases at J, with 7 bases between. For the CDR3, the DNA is TGCAGCGTTGTCCGGAGCTCCTACGAGCAGTACTTC. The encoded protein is CSVVRSSYEQYF.

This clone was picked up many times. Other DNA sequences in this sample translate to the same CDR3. As DNA, the CDR3 is TGTGCCAGCTCAGACTCCCGGGACTCCACCCTGGATACGCAGTATTTT. Amino acid sequence: CASSDSRDSTLDTQYF. V is TRBV18 and J is TRBJ2-3; maybe TRBD2 (6 bases). V lost 5 bases and J lost 6, with 21 bases in between. The length of the CDR3 is 16 residues. Per the germline V gene, CDR1 is KGHSH and CDR2 is LQKENI.

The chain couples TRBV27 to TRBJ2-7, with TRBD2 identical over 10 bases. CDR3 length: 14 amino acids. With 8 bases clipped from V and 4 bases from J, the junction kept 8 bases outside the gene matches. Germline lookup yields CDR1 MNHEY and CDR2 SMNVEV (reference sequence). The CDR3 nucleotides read TGTGCCAGCGGGAGCGGGGGGGCTTTTTACGAGCAGTACTTC. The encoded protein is CASGSGGAFYEQYF.

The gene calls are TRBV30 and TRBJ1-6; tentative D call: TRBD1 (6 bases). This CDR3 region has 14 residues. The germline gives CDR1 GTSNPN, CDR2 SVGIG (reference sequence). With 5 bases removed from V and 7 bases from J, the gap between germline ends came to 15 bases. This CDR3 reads CAWWEGRGNSPLHF. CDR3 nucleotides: TGTGCCTGGTGGGAAGGCAGGGGAAATTCACCCCTCCACTTT.

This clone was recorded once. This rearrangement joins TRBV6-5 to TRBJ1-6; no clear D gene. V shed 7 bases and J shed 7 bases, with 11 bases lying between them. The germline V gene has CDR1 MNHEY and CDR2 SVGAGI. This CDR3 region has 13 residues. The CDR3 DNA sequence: TGTGCCAGCAAAGAGTCGCGCAATTCACCCCTCCACTTT. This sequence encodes CASKESRNSPLHF.

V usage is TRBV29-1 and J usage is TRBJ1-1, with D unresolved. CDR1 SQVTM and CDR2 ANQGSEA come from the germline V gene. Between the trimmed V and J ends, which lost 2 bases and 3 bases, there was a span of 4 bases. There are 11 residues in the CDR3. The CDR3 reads CSVEIYTEAFF. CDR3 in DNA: TGCAGCGTTGAAATATACACTGAAGCTTTCTTT.

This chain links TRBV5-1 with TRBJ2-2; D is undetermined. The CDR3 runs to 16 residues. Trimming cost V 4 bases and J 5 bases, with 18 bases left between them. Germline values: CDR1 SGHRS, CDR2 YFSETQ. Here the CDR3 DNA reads TGCGCCAGCAGCCCTCGACAAGCCGTCGGAACCGGGGAGCTGTTTTTT. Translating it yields CASSPRQAVGTGELFF.

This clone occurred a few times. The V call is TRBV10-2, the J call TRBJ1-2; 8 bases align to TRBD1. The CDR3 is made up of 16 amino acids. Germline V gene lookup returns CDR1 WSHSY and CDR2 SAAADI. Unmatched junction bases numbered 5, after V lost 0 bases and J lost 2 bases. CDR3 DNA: TGCGCCAGCAGTGAGTCTTGGACAGGGACCAACTATGGCTACACCTTC. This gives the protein CASSESWTGTNYGYTF.

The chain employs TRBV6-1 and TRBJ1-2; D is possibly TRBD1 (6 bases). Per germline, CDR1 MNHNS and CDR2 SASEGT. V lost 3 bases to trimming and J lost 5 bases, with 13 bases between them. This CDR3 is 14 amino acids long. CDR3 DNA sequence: TGTGCCAGCAGTGACTTCGAGGGGGTGTATGGCTACACCTTC. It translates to CASSDFEGVYGYTF.

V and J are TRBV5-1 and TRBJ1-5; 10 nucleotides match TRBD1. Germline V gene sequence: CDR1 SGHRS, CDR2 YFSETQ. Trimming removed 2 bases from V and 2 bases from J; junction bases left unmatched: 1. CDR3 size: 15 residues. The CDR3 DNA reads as TGCGCCAGCAGCTTCGGGACAGGGGGCAATCAGCCCCAGCATTTT. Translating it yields CASSFGTGGNQPQHF.

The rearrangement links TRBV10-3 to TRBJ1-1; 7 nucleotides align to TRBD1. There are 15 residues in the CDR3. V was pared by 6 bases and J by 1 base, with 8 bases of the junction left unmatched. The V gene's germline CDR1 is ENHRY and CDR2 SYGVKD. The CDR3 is CAIRNTGEPNTEAFF. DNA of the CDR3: TGTGCCATCAGGAATACAGGGGAGCCGAACACTGAAGCTTTCTTT.

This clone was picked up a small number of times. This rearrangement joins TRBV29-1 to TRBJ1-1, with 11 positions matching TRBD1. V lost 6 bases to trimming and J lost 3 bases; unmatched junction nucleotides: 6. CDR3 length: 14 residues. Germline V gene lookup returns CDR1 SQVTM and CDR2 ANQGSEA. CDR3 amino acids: CSVGRDRGDTEAFF. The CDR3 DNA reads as TGCAGCGTGGGCCGGGACAGGGGGGACACTGAAGCTTTCTTT.

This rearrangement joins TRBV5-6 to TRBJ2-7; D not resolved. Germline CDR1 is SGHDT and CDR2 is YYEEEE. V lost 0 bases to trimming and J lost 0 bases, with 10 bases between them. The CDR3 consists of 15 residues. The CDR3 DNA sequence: TGTGCCAGCAGCTTGGTACGAGGTCCCTCCTACGAGCAGTACTTC. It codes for CASSLVRGPSYEQYF. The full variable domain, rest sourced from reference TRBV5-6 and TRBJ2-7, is DAGVTQSPTHLIKTRGQQVTLRCSPKSGHDTVSWYQQALGQGPQFIFQYYEEEERQRGNFPDRFSGHQFPNYSSELNVNALLLGDSALYLCASSLVRGPSYEQYFGPGTRLTVT.

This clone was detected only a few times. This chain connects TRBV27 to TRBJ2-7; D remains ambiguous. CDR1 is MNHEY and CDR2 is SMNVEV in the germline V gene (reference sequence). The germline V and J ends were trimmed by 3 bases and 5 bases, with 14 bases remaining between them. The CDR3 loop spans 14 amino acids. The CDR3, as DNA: TGTGCCAGCAGTTTGTGGCCCTCGGGCCACGAGCAGTACTTC. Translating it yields CASSLWPSGHEQYF.

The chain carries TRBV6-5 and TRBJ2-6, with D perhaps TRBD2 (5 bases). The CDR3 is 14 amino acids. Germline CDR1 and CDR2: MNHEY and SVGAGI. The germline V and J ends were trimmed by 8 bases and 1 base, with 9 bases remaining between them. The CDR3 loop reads CASGEGSGANVLTF. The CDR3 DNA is TGTGCCAGCGGCGAGGGATCTGGGGCCAACGTCCTGACTTTC.

In nucleotides, the CDR3 is TGTGCCAGCAGCTCCCCCCTGGCGGTCCGGGAGACCCAGTACTTC. It is translated as CASSSPLAVRETQYF. This chain connects TRBV7-8 to TRBJ2-5, with no clear D. CDR1 SGHVS and CDR2 FQNEAQ come from the germline V gene. CDR3 length: 15 residues. V dropped 4 bases and J dropped 5 bases, with 17 bases sitting between them.

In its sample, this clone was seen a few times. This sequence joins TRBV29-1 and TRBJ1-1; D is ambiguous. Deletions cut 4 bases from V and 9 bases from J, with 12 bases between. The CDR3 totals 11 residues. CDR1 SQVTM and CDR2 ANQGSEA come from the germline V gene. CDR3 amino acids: CSVVSNGQAFF. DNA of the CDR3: TGCAGCGTTGTGTCAAACGGGCAAGCTTTCTTT.

The CDR3: CASSLGQDLAKNIQYF. The DNA of the CDR3 is TGCGCCAGCAGCTTGGGACAGGACCTAGCCAAAAACATTCAGTACTTC. V usage is TRBV5-1 and J usage is TRBJ2-4, with D tentatively TRBD1 (6 bases). V was shortened by 0 bases and J by 0 bases, with 10 bases between the two germline ends. The CDR3 length is 16 residues. From germline, CDR1 is SGHRS and CDR2 YFSETQ.

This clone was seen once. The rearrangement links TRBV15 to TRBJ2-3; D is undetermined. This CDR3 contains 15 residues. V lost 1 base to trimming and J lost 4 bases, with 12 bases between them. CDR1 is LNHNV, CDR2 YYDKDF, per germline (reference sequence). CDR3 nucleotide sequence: TGTGCCACCAGCAGAGTATATAGGCAGGCAGATACGCAGTATTTT. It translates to CATSRVYRQADTQYF. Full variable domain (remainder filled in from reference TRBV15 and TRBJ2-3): DAMVIQNPRYQVTQFGKPVTLSCSQTLNHNVMYWYQQKSSQAPKLLFHYYDKDFNNEADTPDNFQSRRPNTSFCFLDIRSPGLGDTAMYLCATSRVYRQADTQYFGPGTRLTVL.

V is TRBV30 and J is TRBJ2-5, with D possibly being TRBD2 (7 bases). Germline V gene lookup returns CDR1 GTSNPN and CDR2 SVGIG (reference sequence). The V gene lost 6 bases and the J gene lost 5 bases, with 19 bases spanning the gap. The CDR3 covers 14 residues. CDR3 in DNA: TGTGCCTGCCCCCAAGGGGGGGAAGGGGAGACCCAGTACTTC. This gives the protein CACPQGGEGETQYF.